This T cell receptor (beta chain) was captured by sequencing in a study of blood T cell repertoires in COVID-19. Turning to the study itself: Collection of acute and convalescent COVID-19 samples took place in the United States, Italy and Spain.

The V segment lost 6 bases and the J segment 0 bases; nucleotides outside the gene matches: 7. The germline V gene encodes CDR1 SNHLY and CDR2 FYNNEI. This CDR3 contains 15 residues. Original processing notes: Reference gene primer amplification gave estimated nucleated cell counts. TCRdb's table, derived via immunoSEQ multiplex PCR, lists solely in-frame clones and lacks some. Clone size and V and J calls were adopted from that table, with D and trimming inferred from the DNA. The table includes about 320,000 clones, over 75% detected once. The sequenced sample consisted of peripheral blood. This sequence joins TRBV2 and TRBJ1-1; TRBD1 matches at 7 bases. This clonotype was sampled from a human donor in a cohort sampled during active COVID-19. CDR3 amino acids: CASSPGTVMNTEAFF. The CDR3 bases are TGTGCCAGCAGCCCTGGGACAGTCATGAACACTGAAGCTTTCTTT.